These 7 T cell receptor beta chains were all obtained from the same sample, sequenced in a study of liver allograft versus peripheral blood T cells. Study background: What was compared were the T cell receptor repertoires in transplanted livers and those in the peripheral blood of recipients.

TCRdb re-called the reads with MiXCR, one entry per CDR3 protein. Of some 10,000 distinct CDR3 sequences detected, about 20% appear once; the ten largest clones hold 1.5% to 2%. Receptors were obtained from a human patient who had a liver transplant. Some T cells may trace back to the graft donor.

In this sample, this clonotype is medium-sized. CDR3 nucleotides: TGTGCCACATCAGGCGCGAACACTGAAGCTTTCTTT. Its translation is CATSGANTEAFF. The chain joins TRBV6-5 to TRBJ1-1; unclear D gene. Per germline, CDR1 MNHEY and CDR2 SVGAGI. The CDR3 totals 12 residues. The germline V and J ends were trimmed by 10 bases and 1 base, with 10 bases remaining between them.

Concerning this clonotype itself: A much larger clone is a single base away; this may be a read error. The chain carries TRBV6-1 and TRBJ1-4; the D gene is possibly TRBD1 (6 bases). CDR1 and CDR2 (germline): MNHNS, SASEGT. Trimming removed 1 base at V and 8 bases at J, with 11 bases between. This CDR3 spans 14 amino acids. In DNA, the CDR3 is TGTGCCAGCAGTGAAGGGACAGAGGCCGAAAAACTGTTTTTT. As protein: CASSEGTEAEKLFF.

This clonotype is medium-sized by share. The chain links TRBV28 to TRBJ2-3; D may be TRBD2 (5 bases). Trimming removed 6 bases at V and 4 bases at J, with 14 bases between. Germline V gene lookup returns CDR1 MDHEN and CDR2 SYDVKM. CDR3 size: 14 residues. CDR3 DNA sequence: TGTGCCAGCAGCCAGCACGGAGGTGCAGATACGCAGTATTTT. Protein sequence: CASSQHGGADTQYF.

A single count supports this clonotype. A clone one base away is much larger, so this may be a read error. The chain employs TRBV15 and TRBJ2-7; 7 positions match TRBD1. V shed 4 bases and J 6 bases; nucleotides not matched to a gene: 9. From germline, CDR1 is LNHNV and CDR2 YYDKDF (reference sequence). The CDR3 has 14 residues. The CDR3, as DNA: TGTGCCACCAGCATACTAGGGGACAGCGGCGAGCAGTACTTC. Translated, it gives CATSILGDSGEQYF.

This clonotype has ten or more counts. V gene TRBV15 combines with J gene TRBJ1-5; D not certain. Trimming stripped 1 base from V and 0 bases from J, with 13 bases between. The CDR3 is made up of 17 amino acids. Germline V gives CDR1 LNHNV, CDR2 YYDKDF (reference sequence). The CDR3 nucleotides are TGTGCCACCAGCAGAGGGGGTCAGGAGGGTAGCAATCAGCCCCAGCATTTT. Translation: CATSRGGQEGSNQPQHF.

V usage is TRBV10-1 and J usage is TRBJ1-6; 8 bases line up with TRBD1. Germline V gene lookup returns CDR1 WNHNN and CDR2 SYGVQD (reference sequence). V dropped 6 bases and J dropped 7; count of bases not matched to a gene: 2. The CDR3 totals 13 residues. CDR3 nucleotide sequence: TGCGCCAGCAGCCGGGACAGGAATTCACCCCTCCACTTT. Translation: CASSRDRNSPLHF.

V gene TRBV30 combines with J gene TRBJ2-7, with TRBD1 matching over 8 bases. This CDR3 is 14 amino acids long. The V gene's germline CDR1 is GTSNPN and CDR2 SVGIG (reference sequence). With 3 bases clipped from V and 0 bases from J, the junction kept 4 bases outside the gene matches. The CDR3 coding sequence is TGTGCCTGGAGCGCGGACAGGGTCTCCTACGAGCAGTACTTC. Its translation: CAWSADRVSYEQYF.